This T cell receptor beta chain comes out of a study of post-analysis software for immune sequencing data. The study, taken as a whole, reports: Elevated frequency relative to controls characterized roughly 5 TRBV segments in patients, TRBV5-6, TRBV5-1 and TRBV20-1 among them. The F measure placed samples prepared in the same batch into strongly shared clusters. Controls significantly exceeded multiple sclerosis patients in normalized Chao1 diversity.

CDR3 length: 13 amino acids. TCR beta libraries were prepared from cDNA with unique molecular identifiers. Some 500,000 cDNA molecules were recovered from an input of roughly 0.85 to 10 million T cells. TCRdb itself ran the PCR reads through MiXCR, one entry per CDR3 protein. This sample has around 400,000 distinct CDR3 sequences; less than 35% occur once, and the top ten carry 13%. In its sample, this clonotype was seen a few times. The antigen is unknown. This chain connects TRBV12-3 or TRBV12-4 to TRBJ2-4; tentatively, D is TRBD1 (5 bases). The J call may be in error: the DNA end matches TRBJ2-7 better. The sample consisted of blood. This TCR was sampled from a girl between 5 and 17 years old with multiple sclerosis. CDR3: CASSPTAFYEQYF. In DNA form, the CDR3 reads TGTGCCAGCAGTCCGACAGCTTTCTACGAGCAGTACTTC.